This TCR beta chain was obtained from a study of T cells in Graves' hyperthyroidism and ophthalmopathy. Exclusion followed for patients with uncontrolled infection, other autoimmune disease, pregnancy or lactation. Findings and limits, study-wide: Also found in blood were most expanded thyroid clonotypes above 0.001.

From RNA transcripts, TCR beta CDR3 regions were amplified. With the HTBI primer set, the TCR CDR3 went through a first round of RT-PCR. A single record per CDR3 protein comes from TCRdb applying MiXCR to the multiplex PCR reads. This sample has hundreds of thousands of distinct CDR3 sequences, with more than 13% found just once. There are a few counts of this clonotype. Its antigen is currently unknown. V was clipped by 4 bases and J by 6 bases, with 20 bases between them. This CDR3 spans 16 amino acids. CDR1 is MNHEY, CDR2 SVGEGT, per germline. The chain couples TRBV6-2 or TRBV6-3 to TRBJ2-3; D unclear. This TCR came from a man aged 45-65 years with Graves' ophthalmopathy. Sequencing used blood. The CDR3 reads CASSCSAPAREDTQYF. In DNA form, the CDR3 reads TGTGCCAGCAGTTGCTCGGCGCCAGCCCGCGAGGATACGCAGTATTTT.